Listed here are 18 T cell receptor beta chains from one sample, sequenced in a study of T cell repertoires in cytomegalovirus infection. For these TCRs, the target antigens are not known. TCRdb reprocessed the reads with MiXCR, giving one entry per CDR3 protein. Of 400,000 to 600,000 distinct CDR3 sequences detected, under 55% appear once; the ten largest clones hold around 44%. Source: cultured PBMCs, taken from culture after CMV antigen stimulation. The receptors here all came from a human donor in good health (CMV status not recorded). Some clones in this sample may be carry-over from other donors' samples.

The chain joins TRBV12-3 or TRBV12-4 to TRBJ2-3; a weak D match, TRBD1 (5 bases). Trimming left V 7 bases short and J 1 base short, with 15 bases between. The CDR3 loop spans 15 amino acids. CDR3 loop: CASTPDLRGTDTQYF. The DNA of the CDR3 is TGTGCCAGCACCCCGGACCTCAGGGGCACAGATACGCAGTATTTT.

The chain recombines TRBV19 with TRBJ1-1; D is unresolved. CDR3 size: 13 residues. Germline loops: CDR1 LNHDA, CDR2 SQIVND (reference sequence). Between the trimmed V and J ends, which lost 7 bases and 0 bases, there was a span of 9 bases. The CDR3 bases are TGTGCCAGTAATAGGGTCCTGAACACTGAAGCTTTCTTT. Its translation is CASNRVLNTEAFF.

The chain joins TRBV6-1 to TRBJ2-2; the D gene is possibly TRBD1 (5 bases). V was trimmed by 6 bases and J by 6 bases, leaving 14 bases between them. CDR1 MNHNS and CDR2 SASEGT come from the germline V gene. The CDR3 contains 14 residues. The CDR3 protein is CASSRSRGSGELFF. The CDR3 bases are TGTGCCAGCAGCCGTAGTAGGGGATCCGGGGAGCTGTTTTTT.

A single count supports this clonotype. Compared with germline, one end of the junction differs, possibly owing to a read error. Here the CDR3 reads CASSLEGTRGGDTQYF. In DNA, the CDR3 is TGTGCCAGCAGCTTGGAAGGGACCCGAGGGGGAGATACGCAGTATTTT. This rearrangement joins TRBV5-3 to TRBJ2-3, with TRBD1 as a possible D gene (6 bases). TRBV5-3 falls under the ORF class, with uncertain function. This CDR3 contains 16 residues.

A remark on this clonotype: The missing conserved phenylalanine or tryptophan at the end of this CDR3 makes a read error likely. The chain carries TRBV12-3 or TRBV12-4 and TRBJ1-2; possibly TRBD1 for D (5 bases). CDR3 length: 14 amino acids. V lost 7 bases and J lost 5, with 17 bases in between. The CDR3 sequence: CASTLGRSGYGYTL. The CDR3 nucleotides are TGTGCCAGCACCCTCGGGCGGTCAGGGTATGGCTACACCTTA.

The chain uses TRBV20-1 and TRBJ2-6; no firm D call. The CDR3 sequence is 12 residues long. Trimming shortened V by 5 bases and J by 3 bases, and 5 bases separated the two germline ends. The germline V gene encodes CDR1 DFQATT and CDR2 SNEGSKA (reference sequence). The DNA for the CDR3 is TGCAGTGCTGAGCATGGGGCCAACGTCCTGACTTTC. Protein sequence: CSAEHGANVLTF.

Only a few counts were recorded for this clonotype. V usage is TRBV7-8 and J usage is TRBJ2-1; 10 bases match TRBD2. The CDR3 covers 16 residues. The ends lost 4 bases at V and 7 bases at J; junction bases unmatched: 10. Germline V gene data show CDR1 as SGHVS and CDR2 as FQNEAQ. CDR3 sequence reads: CASSSVLAGARNEQFF. For the CDR3, the DNA is TGTGCCAGCAGCTCCGTCCTAGCGGGGGCCAGGAATGAGCAGTTCTTC.

The sample holds one count of this clonotype. CDR3 loop: CASSVRVVGHTEAFF. CDR3 in DNA: TGTGCCAGCAGTGTGAGGGTGGTTGGACACACTGAAGCTTTCTTT. The chain is built from TRBV2 and TRBJ1-1; no definite D call. The CDR3 consists of 15 residues. V lost 4 bases and J lost 3, with 15 bases in between. Germline values: CDR1 SNHLY, CDR2 FYNNEI.

The chain recombines TRBV15 with TRBJ2-5; 10 bases are a match to TRBD1. This CDR3 is built from 15 residues. Losses at the gene ends were 7 bases for V and 1 base for J; bases not matched to a gene: 6. CDR1 LNHNV and CDR2 YYDKDF come from the germline V gene (reference sequence). The DNA of the CDR3 is TGTGCCACCACGAGGGACAGGGGTTTCCAAGAGACCCAGTACTTC. Translated: CATTRDRGFQETQYF.

The chain employs TRBV7-2 and TRBJ2-3; 8 nucleotides agree with TRBD2. J lost 4 bases, V lost 2 bases, and 11 bases had no gene match. The CDR3 spans 17 residues. Germline CDR1 reads SGHTA; CDR2 reads FQGNSA. DNA of the CDR3: TGTGCCAGCAGCTTAAACGGGGGGGACCCCACCGCAGATACGCAGTATTTT. Protein: CASSLNGGDPTADTQYF.

This clonotype has more than one count but fewer than ten. The J gene is TRBJ1-1, the V gene TRBV10-3; D gene unclear. The CDR3 has 14 amino acids. CDR1 and CDR2 (germline): ENHRY, SYGVKD. V dropped 0 bases and J dropped 3 bases, with 8 bases sitting between them. Here the CDR3 DNA reads TGTGCCATCAGTGAGTCAGGTGGGGACACTGAAGCTTTCTTT. Amino acid sequence: CAISESGGDTEAFF.

J is TRBJ2-1 and V is TRBV5-1; TRBD2 agrees at 9 bases. The CDR3 is made up of 14 amino acids. The junction had 8 bases not matched to a gene; V was cut back by 3 bases and J by 10 bases. Germline CDR1 and CDR2: SGHRS and YFSETQ. DNA for the CDR3: TGCGCCAGCAGCTGGGCTAGCGGGGACCTAGAGCAGTTCTTC. This gives the protein CASSWASGDLEQFF.

This clonotype was detected only a few times. The V gene is TRBV7-6, the J gene TRBJ2-1; 10 bases are a match to TRBD2. The V and J ends lost 1 base and 8 bases, in that order; junction bases with no gene match: 5. The CDR3 has 15 residues. Looked up from germline, CDR1 is SGHVS and CDR2 is FNYEAQ. This chain's CDR3 is CASSLGGTSVHEQFF. The CDR3, as DNA: TGTGCCAGCAGCTTAGGGGGGACTAGCGTCCATGAGCAGTTCTTC.

A few counts support this clonotype. This chain links TRBV6-1 with TRBJ1-2; the D gene is possibly TRBD1 (5 bases). Germline loops: CDR1 MNHNS, CDR2 SASEGT. The V end was cut by 6 bases, the J end by 1 base, with 15 bases between. CDR3 length: 15 amino acids. CDR3 nucleotides: TGTGCCAGCAGGGCCGGTCTACAGGTTAACTATGGCTACACCTTC. The encoded protein is CASRAGLQVNYGYTF.

This chain uses TRBV2 with TRBJ2-2; TRBD1 is a possible D gene (5 bases). V lost 8 bases to trimming and J lost 7 bases, with 17 bases between them. Germline CDR1 and CDR2: SNHLY and FYNNEI. This CDR3 is 14 amino acids long. The chain's CDR3 is CASRSAPRDGELFF. The CDR3 bases are TGTGCCAGCCGAAGCGCCCCCAGGGACGGGGAGCTGTTTTTT.

The chain recombines TRBV2 with TRBJ2-3; 9 bases are shared with TRBD1. V lost 4 bases and J lost 6; bases outside the gene matches: 5. CDR3 size: 14 residues. Per germline, CDR1 SNHLY and CDR2 FYNNEI. The CDR3 loop reads CASSANDRGDTQYF. The CDR3, as DNA: TGTGCCAGCAGTGCAAACGACAGGGGGGATACGCAGTATTTT.

The chain combines TRBV11-2 with TRBJ2-5, with a tentative D call TRBD2 (5 bases). V was cut by 7 bases and J by 5 bases, with 17 bases left in between. The CDR3 covers 14 residues. In germline, CDR1 is SGHAT, CDR2 FQNNGV. The DNA of the CDR3 is TGTGCCAGCACCTCGATCGAGGGTCGGGAGACCCAGTACTTC. Translation: CASTSIEGRETQYF. Supplemented by reference TRBV11-2 and TRBJ2-5, the full variable domain reads EAGVAQSPRYKIIEKRQSVAFWCNPISGHATLYWYQQILGQGPKLLIQFQNNGVVDDSQLPKDRFSAERLKGVDSTLKIQPAKLEDSAVYLCASTSIEGRETQYFGPGTRLLVL.

This clonotype was counted ten times or more. The chain joins TRBV7-2 to TRBJ2-7; D is unresolved. This CDR3 region has 13 residues. CDR1 is SGHTA, CDR2 FQGNSA, per germline. With 5 bases removed from V and 1 base from J, the gap between germline ends came to 9 bases. In DNA form, the CDR3 reads TGTGCCAGCAGCCCGGCGCCATCCTACGAGCAGTACTTC. Amino acid sequence: CASSPAPSYEQYF.